This T cell receptor (beta chain) appears in the sequencing data of a study of CD4 T cells in relation to SARS-CoV-2 and coronaviruses. The overall study: Convalescent patients were roughly 8 males and 4 females; two were Hispanic.

CDR3 length equals 15 residues. The germline CDR1 and CDR2 sequences are LNHNV and YYDKDF (reference sequence). V shed 5 bases, J shed 4 bases, and the junction held 9 bases outside the gene matches. Points on this clone: Antigen specificity is unknown.

Study findings and constraints: Approximately 65% of donors had memory CD4+ clonotypes crossrecognizing SARS-CoV-2 and common cold coronavirus spike. Each donor contributed either pre-pandemic or post-infection samples, not both.

Uncultured naive and memory CD4+ T cells supplied DNA for deep TCR-beta sequencing. The repertoire was sequenced with immunoSEQ multiplex PCR; TCRdb's copy has only in-frame clones and lacks some. The data hold more than 30,000 clones, with approximately 85% observed a single time. Sequencing input: memory CD4+ T cells from PBMCs. This receptor was taken from an adult with COVID-19. The chain links TRBV15 to TRBJ2-3, with TRBD2 identical over 7 bases. The CDR3 DNA follows: TGTGCCACCAGCCCGGGGGTACGGGGGGCAGATACGCAGTATTTT. This sequence encodes CATSPGVRGADTQYF.